The 32 T cell receptor beta chains reported below all come from one sample, sequenced in a study of blood T cell repertoires in COVID-19. TCRdb's table, derived via immunoSEQ multiplex PCR, lists solely in-frame clones and lacks some. This sample has roughly 60,000 clones, with 65% to 85% found just once. The material sequenced was peripheral blood. The receptors come from a human donor in a cohort sampled during active COVID-19.

The V gene is TRBV5-4, the J gene TRBJ2-6, with unresolved D. Germline values: CDR1 SGHNT, CDR2 YYREEE (reference sequence). Between the trimmed V and J ends, which lost 2 bases and 1 base, there was a span of 10 bases. This CDR3 has 16 residues. CDR3 protein: CASSFFQISGANVLTF. As DNA, the CDR3 is TGTGCCAGCAGCTTCTTTCAGATATCTGGGGCCAACGTCCTGACTTTC.

The V gene is TRBV5-1, the J gene TRBJ2-7, with TRBD2 matching over 9 bases. V was pared by 0 bases and J by 1 base, with 5 bases of the junction left unmatched. CDR1 is SGHRS, CDR2 YFSETQ, per germline. The length of the CDR3 is 16 residues. The CDR3 is CASSLGLAEYSYEQYF. CDR3 nucleotides: TGCGCCAGCAGCTTGGGACTAGCGGAGTATTCCTACGAGCAGTACTTC.

This clone was recorded only once. The genes are TRBV5-1 and TRBJ2-7; weak D call: TRBD2 (5 bases). V was cut by 1 base and J by 4 bases, with 12 bases left in between. The CDR3 runs 14 residues. The germline CDR1 and CDR2 sequences are SGHRS and YFSETQ. Written as DNA, the CDR3 is TGCGCCAGCAGCTTGCTCGGGAAGCAATACGAGCAGTACTTC. Its protein is CASSLLGKQYEQYF.

The V call is TRBV28, the J call TRBJ2-7; D is unresolved. This CDR3 is 14 amino acids long. Trimming took 3 bases from V and 2 from J, leaving 11 bases between them. The germline V gene encodes CDR1 MDHEN and CDR2 SYDVKM. The CDR3 DNA reads TGTGCCAGCAGTTTTTTATCCCCCCCCTACGAGCAGTACTTC. It specifies CASSFLSPPYEQYF.

The genes are TRBV6-5 and TRBJ2-7, with D possibly being TRBD1 (6 bases). This CDR3 has 13 residues. The V gene's germline CDR1 is MNHEY and CDR2 SVGAGI. V was pared by 8 bases and J by 1 base, with 12 bases between. CDR3 in DNA: TGTGCCAGCTGGGGGACAAGTTCCTACGAGCAGTACTTC. Its translation is CASWGTSSYEQYF.

The chain couples TRBV7-8 to TRBJ2-3; D is possibly TRBD1 (5 bases). The V end lost 5 bases, the J end lost 0 bases, and 18 bases lay between the germline ends. Germline CDR1 SGHVS, CDR2 FQNEAQ. This CDR3 region has 17 residues. The CDR3: CASSRVGASSSTDTQYF. The DNA for the CDR3 is TGTGCCAGCAGCCGAGTAGGGGCCTCATCGAGCACAGATACGCAGTATTTT.

J is TRBJ2-3 and V is TRBV27; D is undetermined. The CDR3 covers 13 residues. V shed 4 bases and J shed 1 base, with 6 bases lying between them. Germline values: CDR1 MNHEY, CDR2 SMNVEV (reference sequence). The CDR3 loop reads CASSWQGTDTQYF. CDR3 DNA: TGTGCCAGCAGTTGGCAGGGCACAGATACGCAGTATTTT.

The table lists this clone with a few counts. This chain joins TRBV2 and TRBJ2-1; D is perhaps TRBD2 (6 bases). The length of the CDR3 is 15 residues. The V and J ends lost 7 bases and 0 bases respectively, with 13 bases between them. Germline V gene sequence: CDR1 SNHLY, CDR2 FYNNEI. CDR3 region: CASIGGVSSYNEQFF. CDR3 nucleotides: TGTGCCAGCATTGGCGGGGTGAGCTCCTACAATGAGCAGTTCTTC. Variable domain in full (rest from reference TRBV2 and TRBJ2-1): EPEVTQTPSHQVTQMGQEVILRCVPISNHLYFYWYRQILGQKVEFLVSFYNNEISEKSEIFDDQFSVERPDGSNFTLKIRSTKLEDSAMYFCASIGGVSSYNEQFFGPGTRLTVL.

The J gene is TRBJ2-1, the V gene TRBV11-2, with 8 positions matching TRBD2. The V gene's germline CDR1 is SGHAT and CDR2 FQNNGV. The CDR3 has 14 amino acids. J lost 2 bases, V lost 4 bases, and 1 base had no gene match. The CDR3 loop is CASSSGRAYNEQFF. The DNA for the CDR3 is TGTGCCAGCAGCTCCGGGAGGGCCTACAATGAGCAGTTCTTC.

The V and J genes are TRBV4-2 and TRBJ1-4, with D possibly TRBD1 on 6 matching bases. The CDR3 runs 15 residues. Germline assignment: CDR1 LGHNA and CDR2 YNFKEQ. The V and J ends lost 2 bases and 8 bases respectively, with 15 bases between them. This CDR3 reads CASSQPGHRREKLFF. The CDR3 DNA is TGTGCCAGCAGCCAACCGGGACACCGAAGAGAAAAACTGTTTTTT.

This chain connects TRBV10-3 to TRBJ1-1; D unresolved. The CDR3 covers 12 residues. Germline-derived CDR1 and CDR2 are ENHRY and SYGVKD. V lost 6 bases and J 1 base, leaving 6 bases between the germline ends. The CDR3 region is CAIRAGNTEAFF. In DNA form, the CDR3 reads TGTGCCATCAGGGCAGGGAACACTGAAGCTTTCTTT.

The chain links TRBV20-1 to TRBJ2-7, with 8 bases identical to TRBD2. Germline V CDR1 and CDR2: DFQATT, SNEGSKA (reference sequence). The CDR3 has 13 amino acids. V shed 3 bases, J shed 5 bases, and the junction held 6 bases outside the gene matches. CDR3 sequence reads: CSASRLAGNEQYF. The CDR3 DNA is TGCAGTGCTAGTCGTCTAGCGGGCAACGAGCAGTACTTC.

This chain uses TRBV3-1 (or the pseudogene TRBV3-2) with TRBJ2-1; 7 bases match TRBD2. CDR3 size: 18 residues. The V segment lost 2 bases and the J segment 7 bases; nucleotides outside the gene matches: 17. Per germline, CDR1 LGHDT and CDR2 YNNKEL (reference sequence). The DNA of the CDR3 is TGTGCCAGCAGCCAACGAACCCCGGGGGGAGTTGTGATAAATGAGCAGTTCTTC. Its translation is CASSQRTPGGVVINEQFF.

The V call is TRBV13, the J call TRBJ2-1; TRBD2 agrees at 8 bases. The trim removed 1 base at V and 6 bases at J, leaving 5 bases unmatched. Germline assignment: CDR1 PRHDT and CDR2 FYEKMQ (reference sequence). This CDR3 contains 15 residues. DNA of the CDR3: TGTGCCAGCAGCTTAGCACTAGCGGCCCGCAATGAGCAGTTCTTC. Translated, it gives CASSLALAARNEQFF.

This clone was recorded only once. The chain joins TRBV30 to TRBJ1-1; D unclear. This CDR3 region has 14 residues. Trimming cost V 3 bases and J 1 base, with 12 bases left between them. Looked up from germline, CDR1 is GTSNPN and CDR2 is SVGIG (reference sequence). The CDR3 reads CAWSPRVQNTEAFF. The CDR3 nucleotides read TGTGCCTGGAGCCCCCGGGTCCAGAACACTGAAGCTTTCTTT.

This chain links TRBV9 with TRBJ2-5, with TRBD1 as a possible D gene (6 bases). CDR3 size: 15 residues. Trimming shortened V by 5 bases and J by 2 bases, and 16 bases separated the two germline ends. The V gene's germline CDR1 is SGDLS and CDR2 YYNGEE. The CDR3 bases are TGTGCCAGCAGTCTTACAGGGCTAGTACAAGAGACCCAGTACTTC. This gives the protein CASSLTGLVQETQYF.

This chain connects TRBV4-2 to TRBJ2-1; 9 bases line up with TRBD1. Looked up from germline, CDR1 is LGHNA and CDR2 is YNFKEQ. This CDR3 region has 15 residues. V was clipped by 1 base and J by 6 bases; unmatched bases: 4. CDR3 coding DNA: TGTGCCAGCAGCCAAGGACAGGGGGGCCTCAATGAGCAGTTCTTC. Amino acids: CASSQGQGGLNEQFF.

The CDR3 nucleotides read TGTGCCAGCAGCAAAGCACAATACAGGGGGCGAGATACGCAGTATTTT. Its translation is CASSKAQYRGRDTQYF. This chain uses TRBV21-1 with TRBJ2-3; the table assigns TRBD1, which was not confirmed against the DNA. TRBV21-1 is listed as a pseudogene. This CDR3 comprises 16 residues.

In this sample, this clone turned up a few times. The chain employs TRBV5-6 and TRBJ2-7; 10 positions agree with TRBD1. Germline V lookup: CDR1 SGHDT, CDR2 YYEEEE. The ends lost 3 bases at V and 6 bases at J; junction bases unmatched: 12. This CDR3 has 16 residues. CDR3: CASSSGTGDWAREQYF. The CDR3 DNA sequence: TGTGCCAGCAGCTCCGGGACAGGGGATTGGGCCCGCGAGCAGTACTTC.

The chain has TRBV7-6 and TRBJ1-6; tentatively, D is TRBD1 (5 bases). The CDR3 is 16 residues long. Germline CDR1 and CDR2: SGHVS and FNYEAQ. V was cut by 2 bases and J by 5 bases, with 13 bases left in between. The CDR3 reads CASSLRAGIDNSPLHF. DNA of the CDR3: TGTGCCAGCAGCTTAAGGGCAGGGATCGATAATTCACCCCTCCACTTT.

J is TRBJ2-2 and V is TRBV29-1; TRBD1 aligns across 7 bases. J was trimmed by 8 bases and V by 8 bases; bases with no gene match: 11. The germline CDR1 and CDR2 sequences are SQVTM and ANQGSEA. The CDR3 is 13 amino acids. The CDR3: CSYSTGLGGELFF. CDR3 nucleotides: TGCAGCTACTCGACAGGGCTAGGAGGGGAGCTGTTTTTT.

The V and J genes are TRBV6-5 and TRBJ1-1; 7 bases are shared with TRBD1. The CDR3 covers 14 residues. From germline, CDR1 is MNHEY and CDR2 SVGAGI. Trimming took 6 bases from V and 1 from J; bases not matched to a gene: 5. Written as DNA, the CDR3 is TGTGCCAGCAGGGTCCAGGGGGGGAACACTGAAGCTTTCTTT. Translated, it gives CASRVQGGNTEAFF.

This chain uses TRBV9 with TRBJ2-1; 7 bases align to TRBD2. This CDR3 spans 16 amino acids. The V gene's germline CDR1 is SGDLS and CDR2 YYNGEE. The trim removed 4 bases at V and 2 bases at J, leaving 9 bases unmatched. The CDR3 loop is CASSTLGGRAYNEQFF. In nucleotides, the CDR3 is TGTGCCAGCAGCACCCTTGGAGGGAGGGCCTACAATGAGCAGTTCTTC.

The chain joins TRBV27 to TRBJ1-3; D ambiguous. The V gene lost 4 bases and the J gene lost 0 bases, with 4 bases spanning the gap. Germline lookup yields CDR1 MNHEY and CDR2 SMNVEV (reference sequence). This CDR3 region has 13 residues. The CDR3 loop reads CASSSSSGNTIYF. The CDR3 region has the DNA TGTGCCAGCAGTTCGAGCTCTGGAAACACCATATATTTT.

The rearrangement joins TRBV7-9 to TRBJ2-7; 7 bases fit TRBD1. This CDR3 region has 14 residues. CDR1 is SEHNR, CDR2 FQNEAQ, per germline (reference sequence). The trim removed 2 bases at V and 6 bases at J, leaving 7 bases unmatched. CDR3 region: CASSLLTGDGEQYF. The DNA for the CDR3 is TGTGCCAGCAGCTTACTTACAGGGGACGGCGAGCAGTACTTC.

V usage is TRBV2 and J usage is TRBJ1-5; a weak D match, TRBD1 (6 bases). Germline assignment: CDR1 SNHLY and CDR2 FYNNEI. CDR3 size: 14 residues. Trimming stripped 6 bases from V and 4 bases from J, with 13 bases between. The CDR3 nucleotides read TGTGCCAGCAGCGCCGACAGGAGGAATCAGCCCCAGCATTTT. Protein product: CASSADRRNQPQHF.

This clone was counted between two and nine times. The genes are TRBV5-1 and TRBJ2-7; D call uncertain. CDR1 and CDR2 (germline): SGHRS, YFSETQ. Trimming removed 0 bases at V and 2 bases at J, with 6 bases between. CDR3 length: 13 amino acids. The chain's CDR3 is CASSLGAAYEQYF. In DNA, the CDR3 is TGCGCCAGCAGCTTGGGGGCCGCCTACGAGCAGTACTTC.

The rearrangement uses TRBV27 and TRBJ2-5; TRBD1 aligns across 7 bases. V gave up 6 bases and J gave up 3 bases; unmatched junction bases: 7. In germline, CDR1 is MNHEY, CDR2 SMNVEV (reference sequence). The CDR3 runs to 14 residues. For the CDR3, the DNA is TGTGCCAGCAGACGACAGGGTTGGGAAGAGACCCAGTACTTC. It yields the protein CASRRQGWEETQYF.

This chain links TRBV3-1 (or the pseudogene TRBV3-2) with TRBJ1-2; a possible D gene is TRBD1 (5 bases). The CDR3 contains 17 residues. The ends were cut back, 0 bases at V and 3 bases at J, with 17 bases in the middle. CDR1 LGHDT and CDR2 YNNKEL come from the germline V gene (reference sequence). CDR3 amino acids: CASSQEGGTPLDYGYTF. CDR3 bases: TGTGCCAGCAGCCAAGAGGGAGGGACGCCCTTGGACTATGGCTACACCTTC.

This clone showed up just once. This sequence joins TRBV5-1 and TRBJ1-4, with 7 bases lining up with TRBD1. Germline CDR1 and CDR2: SGHRS and YFSETQ. There are 14 residues in the CDR3. V trimming: 4 bases; J trimming: 8 bases; junction bases outside the gene matches: 8. CDR3 in DNA: TGCGCCAGCAGCCTAGGGGGCGCCGGGGAAAAACTGTTTTTT. Residues: CASSLGGAGEKLFF.

This clone has just one count. This rearrangement joins TRBV5-1 to TRBJ2-2; D gene ambiguous. This CDR3 has 12 residues. In germline, CDR1 is SGHRS, CDR2 YFSETQ. Trimming removed 5 bases from V and 7 bases from J, with 9 bases in between. The CDR3 nucleotides are TGCGCCAGCAGGCAATTAGACGGGGAGCTGTTTTTT. Protein sequence: CASRQLDGELFF.

This chain joins TRBV7-8 and TRBJ1-5; D is undetermined. Trimming took 4 bases from V and 2 from J, leaving 6 bases between them. CDR3 size: 13 residues. Germline V lookup: CDR1 SGHVS, CDR2 FQNEAQ. CDR3 coding DNA: TGTGCCAGCAGCTCTCGGGGCAATCAGCCCCAGCATTTT. The encoded protein is CASSSRGNQPQHF.